Sequencing of this T cell receptor (beta chain) was carried out in a study of OX40 agonist ivuxolimab in advanced cancers. Study-level background: Ivuxolimab was an agonistic, fully human IgG2 monoclonal antibody directed against OX40 (CD134), a costimulatory receptor. Of the 52 patients in dose escalation, about 20 had hepatocellular carcinoma, about 15 had melanoma, 9 had renal cell carcinoma and 9 had head and neck cancer. Intravenous ivuxolimab was administered to patients every 2 weeks at six dose levels: 0.01, 0.1, 0.3, 1.5, 3 and 10 mg/kg. In the dose-escalation cohort, around four fifths of patients were male, and the mean age was about 55 years, with a range of about 23 to 90. Partial responses occurred in three dose-escalation patients, of whom one had hepatocellular carcinoma and two had cutaneous melanoma. Patients were allowed to have had prior anti-PD-1, anti-PD-L1 or anti-CTLA-4 therapy, and less than 45% of the dose-escalation patients had previously received checkpoint inhibitors. The paper covers the monotherapy dose-escalation part of the phase I ivuxolimab trial, which included N of about 51 patients. Peripheral TCRbeta sequencing was intended to test whether TCR sequence diversity was altered and clonal T-cell expansion was caused by ivuxolimab. Findings and caveats that apply to the study as a whole: After ivuxolimab, CD8+ T cells had more expanded clones than CD4+ T cells on average. Partial responders in the 0.1-3.0 mg/kg groups had among the lowest normalized peripheral clonal expansion, especially among CD8+ T cells. Antigen specificity was not determined for the clonally expanded peripheral T cells. Low levels of normalized T-cell clonal expansion were also seen in some nonresponding patients. At doses of 0.1 to 3.0 mg/kg, clonal expansion of both CD4+ and CD8+ blood T cells was observed from baseline to week 6.

Patients with a history of autoimmune disease or receiving systemic immunosuppression were excluded from the trial. In every dose cohort, peripheral blood was drawn for TCR sequencing at baseline, cycle 4 day 1, and cycle 7 day 1. The samples were taken from a phase I, first-in-human, multicenter, open-label dose-escalation trial of ivuxolimab. Adults with locally advanced or metastatic melanoma, renal cell, hepatocellular, or head and neck squamous cell carcinoma were enrolled in the trial. Before TCR sequencing, CD4+ and CD8+ T cells were separately sorted from peripheral blood. For sequencing of the TCRbeta CDR3 region, genomic DNA was extracted from the sorted cells. The immunoSEQ Assay was used for sequencing of TCRbeta CDR3 regions. TCRdb re-hosts the immuneACCESS table, in-frame sequences only. Its copies lack some clones; in the studies checked, an unresolved V gene accounts for under half of them, and the cause for the rest is not known. This sample holds tens of thousands of clones; 89% were observed only once. The ten largest clones capture about 0.31% of the sample.

The CDR3 goes from the cysteine to the phenylalanine over 15 residues. This entry keeps only the CDR3 DNA: 45 bases, framed from base 1. The junction carries 12 bases between V and J, which are trimmed by 3 bases and 2 bases respectively. The germline V gene encodes CDR1 MDHEN and CDR2 SYDVKM. As for this clone: The clone's antigen remains unknown. No base quality information exists; no much larger clone differs at one position.

This clonotype was sampled from an adult with an advanced solid tumor such as melanoma, head and neck, liver or kidney cancer. The chain links TRBV28 with TRBJ2-3; no D gene call is confident. Source: CD4+ or CD8+ T cells sorted from blood, taken in a trial of the OX40 agonist ivuxolimab. The CDR3 here reads CASSLAGSFTDTQYF. The DNA reads as follows: TGTGCCAGCAGTTTGGCCGGCAGCTTCACAGATACGCAGTATTTT.